A single sample gave rise to the 2 T cell receptor beta chains below, sequenced in a study of cytomegalovirus exposure and HLA in healthy donors. Primers included in the PCR were 60 Vbeta and 13 Jbeta primers. Generated by immunoSEQ multiplex PCR, the TCRdb table keeps only in-frame clones and is missing some. Found here are 95,000 to 120,000 clones, under 80% of them singletons; the top ten hold around 4.3%. The sequencing sample was made of PBMCs. The source of these receptors is a middle-aged woman in good health and CMV-seropositive.

A note on this clone: The same CDR3 can be traced to other DNA sequences in this sample. V is TRBV4-3 and J is TRBJ1-2; TRBD1 is a possible D gene (6 bases). There are 13 residues in the CDR3. The germline V and J ends were trimmed by 6 bases and 2 bases, with 10 bases remaining between them. The V gene's germline CDR1 is LGHNA and CDR2 YSLEER. CDR3 bases: TGCGCCAGCAGGGACAGAGAGAACTATGGCTACACCTTC. This encodes CASRDRENYGYTF.

The chain is built from TRBV5-5 and TRBJ1-4; possible D gene TRBD1, 6 bases. The CDR3 is made up of 15 amino acids. The V gene lost 4 bases and the J gene lost 8 bases, with 18 bases spanning the gap. Germline assignment: CDR1 SGHKS and CDR2 YYEKEE (reference sequence). For the CDR3, the DNA is TGTGCCAGCAGCCAAGAGGGGGGGGGTAAGGAAAAACTGTTTTTT. It specifies CASSQEGGGKEKLFF.